Given below is one TCR beta chain in context. Its target is not known. A multiplex PCR was run with 60 Vbeta primers and 13 Jbeta primers. Assay used: immunoSEQ multiplex PCR; TCRdb lists only in-frame clones, some missing. This sample has 130,000 or so clones, with over 60% found just once. These data are taken from a study of cytomegalovirus exposure and HLA in healthy donors. General study results and limits: Apart from CMV serostatus, no immune exposure information was available. HLA allele associations emerged for about 16,000 TCR beta sequences in a later analysis, at 0.05 false discovery rate.

The CDR3 is 17 residues long. Germline assignment: CDR1 SGHNT and CDR2 YYREEE (reference sequence). The J segment lost 6 bases and the V segment lost 4 bases, leaving 7 bases of the junction unmatched. This TCR came from a man younger than 35 in good health and CMV-seronegative. The sample was PBMCs. The rearrangement links TRBV5-4 to TRBJ2-2; 15 positions match TRBD2. The CDR3 DNA reads TGTGCCAGCAGCGCGGGACTAGCGGGGGGTGTAGCCGGGGAGCTGTTTTTT. Protein sequence: CASSAGLAGGVAGELFF.